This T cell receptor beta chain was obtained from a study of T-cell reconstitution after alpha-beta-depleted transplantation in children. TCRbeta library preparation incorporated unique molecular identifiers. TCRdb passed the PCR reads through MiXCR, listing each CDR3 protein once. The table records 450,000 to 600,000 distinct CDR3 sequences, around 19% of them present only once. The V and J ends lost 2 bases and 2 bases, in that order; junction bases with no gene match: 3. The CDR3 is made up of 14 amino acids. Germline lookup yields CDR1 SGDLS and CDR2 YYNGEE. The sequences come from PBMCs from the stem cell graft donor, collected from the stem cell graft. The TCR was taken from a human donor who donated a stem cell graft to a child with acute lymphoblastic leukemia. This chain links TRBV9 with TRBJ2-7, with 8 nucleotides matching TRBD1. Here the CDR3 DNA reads TGTGCCAGCAGCGTGGGACAGGCGCCCTACGAGCAGTACTTC. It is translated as CASSVGQAPYEQYF.